This TCR beta chain was identified during a study of control samples from healthy donors and cancer patients. Produced via immunoSEQ multiplex PCR; TCRdb's table is partial and in-frame only. This sample has 150,000 or so clones; about 86% occur once, and the top ten carry about 1.7%. The CDR3 has 15 amino acids. CDR1 is MNHEY, CDR2 SVGEGT, per germline. V was cut by 0 bases and J by 5 bases, with 13 bases left in between. The source material was blood. V usage is TRBV6-2 or TRBV6-3 and J usage is TRBJ1-1; D unclear. The TCR sequence derives from a man in his late teens or twenties in good health. The CDR3 loop is CASSYSPPARTEAFF. In DNA form, the CDR3 reads TGTGCCAGCAGTTACTCGCCCCCAGCGCGGACTGAAGCTTTCTTT.